Detailed here is one T cell receptor beta chain. V shed 5 bases, J shed 0 bases, and the junction held 12 bases outside the gene matches. The CDR3 has 18 amino acids. In germline, CDR1 is SGHTA, CDR2 FQGTGA. These data are taken from a study of blood T cell repertoires in COVID-19. Study background: COVID-19 samples, acute and convalescent, were from the United States, Italy and Spain. PBMCs, B-cell-depleted T cells, or T cells were the source of the cDNA or gDNA that made up the material.

As handled by the study authors: Amplifying reference gene primers gave estimates of nucleated cell counts. Profiling relied on immunoSEQ multiplex PCR, and the TCRdb table lists in-frame clones only, not all of them. V and J calls and clone size are copied from that table; D and trimming were computed from the DNA. The table records 250,000 to 350,000 clones, around 90% of them present only once. This TCR came from a woman in her 50s who had recovered from COVID-19. The V and J genes are TRBV7-3 and TRBJ1-5; 8 positions match TRBD1. The sequencing sample was made of peripheral blood. Written as DNA, the CDR3 is TGTGCCAGCAGCGCAGACAGGGGCGAATATTATAGCAATCAGCCCCAGCATTTT. Its translation is CASSADRGEYYSNQPQHF.